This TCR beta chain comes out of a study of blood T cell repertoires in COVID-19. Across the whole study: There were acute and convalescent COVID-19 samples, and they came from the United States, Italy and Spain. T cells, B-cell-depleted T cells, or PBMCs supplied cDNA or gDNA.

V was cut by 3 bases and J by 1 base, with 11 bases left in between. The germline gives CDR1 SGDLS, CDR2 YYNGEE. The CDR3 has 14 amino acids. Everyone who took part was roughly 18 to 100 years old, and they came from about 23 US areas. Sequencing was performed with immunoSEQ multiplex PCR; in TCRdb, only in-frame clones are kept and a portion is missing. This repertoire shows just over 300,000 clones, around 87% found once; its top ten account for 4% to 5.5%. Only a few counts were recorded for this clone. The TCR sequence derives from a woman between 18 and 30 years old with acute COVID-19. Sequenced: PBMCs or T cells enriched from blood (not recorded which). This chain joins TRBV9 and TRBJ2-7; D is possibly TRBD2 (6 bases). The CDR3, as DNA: TGTGCCAGCAGCGAAGGAGGGGATTCCTACGAGCAGTACTTC. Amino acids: CASSEGGDSYEQYF.